In its sample, the clone carrying this T cell receptor beta chain was seen once. This entry comes from a study of OX40 agonist ivuxolimab in advanced cancers. Study-wide context: Antecedent anti-PD-1, anti-PD-L1 or anti-CTLA-4 therapy was permissible, with over 35% having received some.

This CDR3 is built from 15 residues. Germline assignment: CDR1 SGDLS and CDR2 YYNGEE. With 0 bases clipped from V and 4 bases from J, the junction kept 5 bases outside the gene matches. Clones were sequenced by immunoSEQ multiplex PCR, and TCRdb holds only the in-frame ones, with some missing. The sample contains approximately 77,000 clones, 80% to 95% of which appear only once. J is TRBJ2-5 and V is TRBV9, with TRBD2 identical over 8 bases. Material: CD4+ or CD8+ T cells sorted from blood, obtained in a trial of the OX40 agonist ivuxolimab. The TCR originated in an adult with an advanced solid tumor such as melanoma, head and neck, liver or kidney cancer. CDR3 coding DNA: TGTGCCAGCAGCGTAGATACGGGAGGGGGAGAGACCCAGTACTTC. Translated: CASSVDTGGGETQYF.